These T cell receptor beta chains were read from a single sample in a study of blood T cells in healthy people across ages. Each CDR3 protein is one row after TCRdb ran MiXCR on the 5' RACE reads. The data hold some 1.4 million distinct CDR3 sequences, with roughly 40% observed a single time. The sequencing input was blood. These receptor sequences come from a woman aged 18-30 years in good health. The CDR3 runs from the conserved cysteine through the conserved F or W. Each record gives: J gene, D gene, clone size, V gene, CDR3 protein. A D gene is named only where the DNA matches it firmly. Not every row has a clone size; where given, it reads once, few, many or a size class.

TRBJ2-3 NA NA TRBV7-2 CASSLVSGRGRTDTQYF
TRBJ1-2 NA NA TRBV6-5 CASSYSRQAPYGYTF
TRBJ2-7 NA NA TRBV27 CASSSPRTAYEQYF
TRBJ2-3 NA few TRBV6-2/TRBV6-3 CASRGVHTDTQYF
TRBJ1-5 NA NA TRBV12-5 CASGDPNNQPQHF
TRBJ2-1 NA NA TRBV27 CASTPSPYNEQFF
TRBJ2-7 NA NA TRBV27 CASSFWGSHNEQYF
TRBJ2-2 NA NA TRBV4-2 CASSQDRPELFF
NA NA NA TRBV20-1 CSARKSGTTTYEQYF
TRBJ2-7 TRBD2 few TRBV6-6 CASSRGLAGEWEQYF
TRBJ2-1 NA NA TRBV20-1 CSARGSGVFHYEQFF
TRBJ2-3 TRBD2 NA TRBV2 CASSGLAGRGDTQYF
TRBJ2-5 TRBD2 few TRBV4-1 CASSPRLAEYQETQYF
TRBJ2-5 NA few TRBV25-1 CASSLAGTRNEQYF
TRBJ2-7 NA many TRBV20-1 CSARPGTLSYEQYF
TRBJ2-3 NA NA TRBV27 CASSRLGGTTDTQYF
TRBJ2-3 TRBD2 NA TRBV9 CASSVTAGGPDTQYF
TRBJ2-3 TRBD2 NA TRBV9 CASSAIGASGSPTDTQYF
TRBJ1-1 TRBD1 NA TRBV12-3/TRBV12-4 CASSGPGTGPNTEAFF
TRBJ2-7 NA NA TRBV6-1 CASSEGWSLVQYEQYF
TRBJ1-2 NA NA TRBV20-1 CSARPSGYGYTF
TRBJ2-3 TRBD2 many TRBV4-1 CASSQRGTSGGPSTDTQYF
TRBJ2-1 TRBD2 NA TRBV7-2 CASSLLGGRANFLNEQFF
TRBJ1-2 TRBD1 few TRBV4-1 CASSQTGTGGYGYTF
NA NA NA TRBV12-3/TRBV12-4 CASSLSGAGYNEQYF